These 3 T cell receptor beta chains share one sample of origin, sequenced in a study of glioma-infiltrating T cells. The iRepertoire nested amplicon-rescue multiplex PCR amplified TCR alpha and beta CDR3s from RNA. TCRdb analysed the multiplex PCR reads with MiXCR anew, one entry per CDR3 protein. The table shows over 120,000 distinct CDR3 sequences, with more than 35% occurring only once. The sequenced material came from glioma tissue, nonneoplastic brain tissue, or PBMCs (not recorded which). The source is a human donor with low-grade glioma or glioblastoma, undergoing nonglioma brain surgery, or in good health (not recorded which).

This chain uses TRBV4-1 with TRBJ1-5; no reliable D call. The CDR3 extends over 14 amino acids. Germline lookup yields CDR1 MGHRA and CDR2 YSYEKL. V was trimmed by 1 base and J by 5 bases, leaving 9 bases between them. The CDR3 sequence is CASSQAFSDQPQHF. DNA of the CDR3: TGCGCCAGCAGCCAAGCCTTCAGTGATCAGCCCCAGCATTTT.

V usage is TRBV20-1 and J usage is TRBJ1-2; D not resolved. V gave up 7 bases and J gave up 7 bases, with 10 bases separating them. Germline V gene sequence: CDR1 DFQATT, CDR2 SNEGSKA (reference sequence). The CDR3 has 10 residues. The CDR3 region has the DNA TGCAGTGTTATGACGTCTGGCTACACCTTC. This codes for CSVMTSGYTF.

CDR3 in amino acids: CASRESLNTEAFF. The DNA for the CDR3 is TGTGCCAGCAGGGAGTCCCTGAACACTGAAGCTTTCTTT. The genes are TRBV12-3 or TRBV12-4 and TRBJ1-1; D remains ambiguous. V was clipped by 6 bases and J by 0 bases, with 8 bases between them. There are 13 residues in the CDR3.